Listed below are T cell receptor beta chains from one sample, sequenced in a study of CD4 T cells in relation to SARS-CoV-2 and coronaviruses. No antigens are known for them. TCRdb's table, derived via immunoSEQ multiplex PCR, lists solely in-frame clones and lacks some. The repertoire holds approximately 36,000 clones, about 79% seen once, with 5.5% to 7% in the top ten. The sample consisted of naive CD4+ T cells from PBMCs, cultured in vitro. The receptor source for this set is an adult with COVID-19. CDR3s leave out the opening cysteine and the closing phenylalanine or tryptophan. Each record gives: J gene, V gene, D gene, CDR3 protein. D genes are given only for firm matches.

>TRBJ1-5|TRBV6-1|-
ASSEANGGVPQPQH
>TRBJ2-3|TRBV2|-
ASVKQGPSSDTQY
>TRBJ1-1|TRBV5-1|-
ASSFFFRRGLETEAF
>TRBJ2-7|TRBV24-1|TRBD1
ATSDATGENEQY
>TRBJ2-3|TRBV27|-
ASSPKTDTQY
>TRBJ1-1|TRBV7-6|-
ASSLEGLRSEAF
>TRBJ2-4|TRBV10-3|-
AISDDTLAKNIQY
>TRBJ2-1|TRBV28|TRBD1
ASSWTGEGEQF
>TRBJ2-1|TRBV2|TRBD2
ASRETSGSSYNEQF
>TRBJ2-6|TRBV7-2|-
ASSLSSGANVLT
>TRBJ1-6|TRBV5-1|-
ASSPDISDSPLH
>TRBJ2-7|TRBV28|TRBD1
ASSLDRGLYEQY
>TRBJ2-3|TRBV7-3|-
ASSFTPSTDTQY
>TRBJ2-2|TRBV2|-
ASSEEGGWTGELF
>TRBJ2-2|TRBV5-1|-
ASTSTYTGELF
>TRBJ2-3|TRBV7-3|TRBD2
ASGTSGTDTQY
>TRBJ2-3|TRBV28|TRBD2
ASSLYGTSGTITDTQY
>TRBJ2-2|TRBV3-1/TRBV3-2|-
ASSLRPLLNTGELF
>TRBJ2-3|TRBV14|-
ASSPRQYTDTQY
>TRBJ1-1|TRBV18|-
ASSPRDLNTEAF
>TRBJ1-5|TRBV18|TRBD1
ASSYDRDQPQH
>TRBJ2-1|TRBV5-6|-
ASSWIVGTYNEQF
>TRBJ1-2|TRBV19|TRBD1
ASSSSGTGPYGYT
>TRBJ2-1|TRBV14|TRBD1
ASTYGTAYNEQF
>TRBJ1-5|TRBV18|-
ASSPGNARDQPQH
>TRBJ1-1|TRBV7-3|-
ASSSYPKGEAF
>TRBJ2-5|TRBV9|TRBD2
ASSEGLATQETQY
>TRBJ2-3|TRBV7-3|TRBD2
ASSRGLAGGDTQY
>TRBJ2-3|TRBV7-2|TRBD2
ASSLSGGLPGAQY
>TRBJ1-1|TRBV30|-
AWSVFGRMNTEAF
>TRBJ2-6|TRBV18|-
ASSTKYSGANVLT
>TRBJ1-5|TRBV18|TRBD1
ASSQTGGFGQPQH
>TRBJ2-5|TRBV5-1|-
ASSFSGRREETQY
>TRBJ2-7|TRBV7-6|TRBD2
ASSLETGLEAYEQY
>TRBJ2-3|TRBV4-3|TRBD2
ASSHRLAEVTDTQY
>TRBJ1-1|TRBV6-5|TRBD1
ASRGQYREAF
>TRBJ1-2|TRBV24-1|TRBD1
ATSDWDRSYGYT
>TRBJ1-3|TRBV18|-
ASSPIRGHSGNTIY
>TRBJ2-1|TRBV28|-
ASSLIQNEQF
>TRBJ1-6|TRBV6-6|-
ASRDFLGNSPLH
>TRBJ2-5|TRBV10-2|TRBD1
ASSDRGRGTQY
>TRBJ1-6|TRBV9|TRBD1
ASSVRQGYNSPLH
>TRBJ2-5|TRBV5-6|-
ASSIQTGRETQY
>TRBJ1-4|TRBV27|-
ASSPDRLNEKLF
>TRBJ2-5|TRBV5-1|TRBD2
ASSLAGGHQETQY